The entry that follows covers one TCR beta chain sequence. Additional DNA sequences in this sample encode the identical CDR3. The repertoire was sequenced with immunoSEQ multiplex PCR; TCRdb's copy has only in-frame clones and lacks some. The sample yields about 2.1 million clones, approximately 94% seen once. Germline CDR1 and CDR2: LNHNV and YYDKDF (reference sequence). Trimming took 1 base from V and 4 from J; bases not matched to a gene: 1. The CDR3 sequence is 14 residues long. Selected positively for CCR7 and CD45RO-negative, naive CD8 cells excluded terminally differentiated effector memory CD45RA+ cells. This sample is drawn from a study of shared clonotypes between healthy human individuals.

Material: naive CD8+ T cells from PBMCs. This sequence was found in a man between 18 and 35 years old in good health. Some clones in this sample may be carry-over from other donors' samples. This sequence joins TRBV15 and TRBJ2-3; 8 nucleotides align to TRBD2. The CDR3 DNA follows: TGTGCCACCAGCAGAGCGGGAGGGCCAGATACGCAGTATTTT. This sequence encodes CATSRAGGPDTQYF. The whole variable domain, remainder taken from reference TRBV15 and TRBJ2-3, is DAMVIQNPRYQVTQFGKPVTLSCSQTLNHNVMYWYQQKSSQAPKLLFHYYDKDFNNEADTPDNFQSRRPNTSFCFLDIRSPGLGDTAMYLCATSRAGGPDTQYFGPGTRLTVL.